Following are 20 T cell receptor beta chains from one sample sequenced in a study of blood T cell repertoires in COVID-19. Profiled with immunoSEQ multiplex PCR; TCRdb holds only in-frame clones, not every one. The sample contains approximately 400,000 clones, about 89% of which appear only once. Sample: peripheral blood. These receptors were taken from a man aged 40-50 years with acute or convalescent COVID-19.

This chain joins TRBV10-3 and TRBJ1-2; 7 bases match TRBD1. Germline lookup yields CDR1 ENHRY and CDR2 SYGVKD. After removal of 3 bases from V and 4 bases from J, the junction contained 8 bases not matched to a gene. The length of the CDR3 is 15 residues. The CDR3 region has the DNA TGTGCCATCAGTGATGGTGGGACAGTCTCCTATGGCTACACCTTC. It specifies CAISDGGTVSYGYTF.

The chain joins TRBV7-9 to TRBJ2-1; D remains unclear. The CDR3 length is 16 residues. Germline CDR1 SEHNR, CDR2 FQNEAQ (reference sequence). V lost 3 bases to trimming and J lost 0 bases, with 12 bases between them. The chain's CDR3 is CASSFTLTGSYNEQFF. The CDR3 DNA reads TGTGCCAGCAGCTTTACCCTAACCGGCTCCTACAATGAGCAGTTCTTC.

This chain joins TRBV28 and TRBJ1-5; D call uncertain. This CDR3 has 15 residues. CDR1 and CDR2 (germline): MDHEN, SYDVKM. V was trimmed by 6 bases and J by 2 bases, leaving 14 bases between them. Here the CDR3 reads CASRLGLGGNQPQHF. The CDR3 DNA sequence: TGTGCCAGCAGACTAGGACTGGGCGGCAATCAGCCCCAGCATTTT.

This clone was detected only once. The chain joins TRBV30 to TRBJ1-1; D perhaps matches TRBD1 (5 bases). Trimming took 2 bases from V and 8 from J, leaving 9 bases between them. CDR3 size: 11 residues. Germline V gives CDR1 GTSNPN, CDR2 SVGIG (reference sequence). The CDR3 reads CAWSRDLEAFF. The CDR3 DNA reads TGTGCCTGGAGTCGGGACTTGGAAGCTTTCTTT.

V usage is TRBV7-2 and J usage is TRBJ2-5, with unresolved D. Germline V gene lookup returns CDR1 SGHTA and CDR2 FQGNSA. The CDR3 is 16 residues long. V lost 2 bases to trimming and J lost 4 bases, with 17 bases between them. In DNA, the CDR3 is TGTGCCAGCAGCTTAAGACTGGCAGTCCTGGTAGAGACCCAGTACTTC. Translated: CASSLRLAVLVETQYF.

The CDR3 coding sequence is TGTGCCAGCAGTTCCGGACACGGGACAGCATATAGTCAGCCCCAGCATTTT. It encodes CASSSGHGTAYSQPQHF. V gene TRBV27 combines with J gene TRBJ1-5, with 7 nucleotides matching TRBD1. The CDR3 contains 17 residues. The J segment lost 6 bases and the V segment lost 4 bases, leaving 15 bases of the junction unmatched. Germline-derived CDR1 and CDR2 are MNHEY and SMNVEV (reference sequence).

The rearrangement uses TRBV7-2 and TRBJ1-2, with 7 bases identical to TRBD1. Per germline, CDR1 SGHTA and CDR2 FQGNSA. This CDR3 has 14 amino acids. Unmatched junction bases numbered 3, after V lost 5 bases and J lost 0 bases. The CDR3 region has the DNA TGTGCCAGCAGCCCTGGACAGGCTAACTATGGCTACACCTTC. It specifies CASSPGQANYGYTF.

The chain carries TRBV3-1 (or the pseudogene TRBV3-2) and TRBJ1-6; perhaps TRBD1 as D (5 bases). From germline, CDR1 is LGHDT and CDR2 YNNKEL (reference sequence). The CDR3 runs 16 residues. With 0 bases removed from V and 8 bases from J, the gap between germline ends came to 14 bases. This CDR3 reads CASSQEGLREDSPLHF. CDR3 in DNA: TGTGCCAGCAGCCAAGAAGGTCTCAGGGAAGATTCACCCCTCCACTTT.

The V call is TRBV6-4, the J call TRBJ2-3; D possibly corresponds to TRBD2 (6 bases). Per germline, CDR1 MRHNA and CDR2 SNTAGT. The V and J ends lost 5 bases and 8 bases respectively, with 14 bases between them. The CDR3 loop spans 13 amino acids. The CDR3 region has the DNA TGTGCCAGCAGTCTCGACTTGGGAGGTACGCAGTATTTT. Residues: CASSLDLGGTQYF.

This clone was counted a few times. This chain links TRBV4-3 with TRBJ2-1; 15 bases fit TRBD2. This CDR3 comprises 17 residues. Germline V gene lookup returns CDR1 LGHNA and CDR2 YSLEER. V was clipped by 4 bases and J by 6 bases; unmatched bases: 7. This CDR3 is CASSLRTSGGVRNEQFF. In DNA form, the CDR3 reads TGCGCCAGCAGCCTCAGGACTAGCGGGGGGGTCCGCAATGAGCAGTTCTTC.

CDR3 sequence: CASTRLTSGSPDTQYF. CDR3 sequence (DNA): TGTGCCAGCACCCGCCTGACTAGCGGGAGCCCAGATACGCAGTATTTT. This chain connects TRBV28 to TRBJ2-3, with 12 bases matching TRBD2. The length of the CDR3 is 16 residues. In germline, CDR1 is MDHEN, CDR2 SYDVKM. The V segment lost 7 bases and the J segment 4 bases; nucleotides outside the gene matches: 9.

This clone appeared once. V and J are TRBV27 and TRBJ2-7; 11 bases are shared with TRBD1. CDR1 and CDR2 from the germline V gene are MNHEY and SMNVEV (reference sequence). CDR3 length: 17 amino acids. Trimming at V came to 5 bases and at J to 2 bases, leaving 11 bases not matched to a gene. The CDR3 is CASSPLRGTGGAYEQYF. The CDR3 region has the DNA TGTGCCAGCAGTCCGCTTCGGGGGACAGGGGGGGCCTACGAGCAGTACTTC.

This chain links TRBV5-1 with TRBJ2-1; D uncertain. Trimming stripped 9 bases from V and 6 bases from J, with 22 bases between. The CDR3 has 15 residues. Germline values: CDR1 SGHRS, CDR2 YFSETQ. The CDR3 DNA follows: TGCGCCACCTCCCCGGGTGCTGGGTCGCGCAATGAGCAGTTCTTC. Protein product: CATSPGAGSRNEQFF.

V and J are TRBV10-3 and TRBJ1-5, with D possibly TRBD1 on 5 matching bases. Germline assignment: CDR1 ENHRY and CDR2 SYGVKD. The CDR3 is 15 residues long. The V and J ends lost 4 bases and 0 bases respectively, with 10 bases between them. The CDR3 loop is CAISVGQDSNQPQHF. CDR3 DNA sequence: TGTGCCATCAGTGTGGGGCAGGATAGCAATCAGCCCCAGCATTTT.

The chain combines TRBV6-6 with TRBJ1-4, with D maybe TRBD1 (6 bases). CDR3 size: 12 residues. Germline lookup yields CDR1 MNHNY and CDR2 SVGAGI (reference sequence). Trimming pared 2 bases from V and 15 bases from J, leaving 13 bases between. The DNA of the CDR3 is TGTGCCAGCAGTTACCCGGACAGAGGGGTGTTTTTT. As protein: CASSYPDRGVFF.

The genes are TRBV27 and TRBJ1-3; D is uncertain. From germline, CDR1 is MNHEY and CDR2 SMNVEV (reference sequence). Trimming removed 8 bases at V and 0 bases at J, with 11 bases between. The CDR3 loop spans 14 amino acids. In nucleotides, the CDR3 is TGTGCCAGCCGTCCCGGGGTCTCTGGAAACACCATATATTTT. Amino acid sequence: CASRPGVSGNTIYF.

The genes are TRBV18 and TRBJ1-2; TRBD1 matches 12 bases. V shed 3 bases and J 7 bases; nucleotides not matched to a gene: 3. The CDR3 covers 14 residues. Germline V gene sequence: CDR1 KGHSH, CDR2 LQKENI. The CDR3 is CASSPWDRGLGYTF. The CDR3 bases are TGTGCCAGCTCACCCTGGGACAGGGGGCTTGGCTACACCTTC.

The chain is built from TRBV11-2 and TRBJ2-7, with D tentatively TRBD1 (6 bases). The CDR3 has 14 amino acids. V was shortened by 8 bases and J by 3 bases, with 17 bases between the two germline ends. Per germline, CDR1 SGHAT and CDR2 FQNNGV. CDR3 sequence: CASDLRQGYYEQYF. DNA of the CDR3: TGTGCCAGCGACCTGAGGCAGGGGTACTACGAGCAGTACTTC.

This clone showed up just once. The chain couples TRBV27 to TRBJ1-2; 9 nucleotides match TRBD1. The J segment lost 6 bases and the V segment lost 2 bases, leaving 1 base of the junction unmatched. Germline CDR1 and CDR2: MNHEY and SMNVEV (reference sequence). The CDR3 has 13 residues. In nucleotides, the CDR3 is TGTGCCAGCAGTTTAACAGGGGGCGATGGCTACACCTTC. This sequence encodes CASSLTGGDGYTF.

The J gene is TRBJ2-1, the V gene TRBV23-1; D is perhaps TRBD2 (6 bases). TRBV23-1 is identified as an open reading frame with a role that is uncertain. This CDR3 region has 18 residues. V was clipped by 0 bases and J by 7 bases, with 22 bases between them. CDR3: CASSQSPSLGGSVNEQFF. CDR3 sequence (DNA): TGCGCCAGCAGTCAATCTCCCTCCTTGGGAGGTTCGGTGAATGAGCAGTTCTTC.